The rows below give T cell receptor beta chains drawn from one sample of a study of CXCR3-negative and CXCR3-positive naive CD8 T cells. After re-calling the 5' RACE reads, TCRdb lists one entry per CDR3 protein, DNA absent. The sample shows tens of thousands of distinct CDR3 sequences, and roughly a fifth sits with its ten largest clones. The sample was memory CD8+ T cells from blood. Receptors originate from a human donor in good health. Some clones in this sample may be carry-over from other donors' samples. CDR3s include the opening cysteine and the closing phenylalanine or tryptophan. Rows may omit the clone size; those that give it use once, few, many or a size class.

>-|TRBV7-2|TRBJ2-5
CASRKGAGKETQYF
>-|TRBV29-1|TRBJ2-7
CSVEREEPYEQYF
>-|TRBV20-1|TRBJ2-1
CSASGSWDEQFF
>medium-sized|TRBV10-2|TRBJ1-5
CASSESPGNSNQPQHF
>large|TRBV4-3|TRBJ2-1
CASSPGESSYNEQFF
>large|TRBV20-1|TRBJ2-1
CSASPSPGSYNEQFF
>-|TRBV29-1|TRBJ2-1
CSVEEVRAPDNEQFF
>-|TRBV20-1|TRBJ1-1
CSARVPDRGNTEAFF
>-|TRBV23-1|TRBJ2-5
CATVCWTGRLRPKETQYF
>-|TRBV6-2/TRBV6-3|TRBJ2-7
CASYDPGTFDPFYEQYF
>-|TRBV4-2|TRBJ2-7
CASSQSLADRGSYEQYF
>-|TRBV7-2|TRBJ2-5
CASSTLTGEETQYF
>-|TRBV29-1|TRBJ2-7
CSVLPPGGPPYEQYF
>-|TRBV6-2/TRBV6-3|TRBJ2-7
CAIPSSEDYEQYF
>-|TRBV28|TRBJ2-1
CASRSPAGTSGVSSYNEQFF
>-|TRBV28|TRBJ2-2
CASSVRTGYTGELFF
>-|TRBV29-1|TRBJ2-7
CSVEVAATGTSEPYEQYF
>-|TRBV11-2|TRBJ2-5
CASSLVFGETQYF
>-|TRBV19|TRBJ1-1
CASSNQYGMNTEAFF
>-|TRBV7-9|TRBJ2-7
CASSPRQGGYEQYF
>-|TRBV25-1|TRBJ1-2
CASSELGPSHDGYTF
>-|TRBV3-1|TRBJ2-2
CASSLPGTGELFF
>-|TRBV5-1|TRBJ2-7
CASSPGTGAYEQYF